The entry below gives a single T cell receptor (beta chain) sequence along with its context. The target antigen is unknown. The CDR3 is 14 residues long. The germline V gene has CDR1 LNHNV and CDR2 YYDKDF (reference sequence). Deletions cut 0 bases from V and 3 bases from J, with 6 bases between. Here immunoSEQ multiplex PCR was the method, and the copy in TCRdb shows in-frame clones only, minus some. The sample includes 100,000 to 150,000 clones, about nine tenths of them seen just once. This specimen comes from a study of cytomegalovirus exposure and HLA in healthy donors. Study results and limitations: There were a few CMV-associated chains whose specificity for CMV antigens was confirmed in vitro. Rarity held for most TCR sequences, but there were some public TCRs that occurred in many donors. The study recorded over 150 TCR beta chains that were cytomegalovirus-associated. Reports described diagnosis of cytomegalovirus status by the classifier as highly specific and sensitive.

The source material was PBMCs. This clonotype originated in a woman in her late teens or twenties in good health and CMV-seronegative. This sequence joins TRBV15 and TRBJ1-5, with no clear D. The CDR3 DNA is TGTGCCACCAGCAGAGAACAGATCAATCAGCCCCAGCATTTT. It yields the protein CATSREQINQPQHF. The full variable domain, completed using reference TRBV15 and TRBJ1-5, is DAMVIQNPRYQVTQFGKPVTLSCSQTLNHNVMYWYQQKSSQAPKLLFHYYDKDFNNEADTPDNFQSRRPNTSFCFLDIRSPGLGDTAMYLCATSREQINQPQHFGDGTRLSIL.